This section outlines one T cell receptor beta chain sequence together with its context. Its target is unknown. This sample was included in a study of Ad26.COV2.S vaccination and SARS-CoV-2 variants. Study-wide background: Administration of Ad26.COV2.S was intramuscular, either once or twice 56 days apart.

The treatment: 15 to 20 received Ad26.COV2.S at low or high dose, single or two shots; about 5 received placebo; per-sample allocation not given. Sampling was performed 63 days after the first vaccine or placebo injection. Ad26.COV2.S expressed prefusion-stabilized spike from the original Wuhan strain. Regarding the study as a whole: Participants given vaccine showed non-spike TCR breadth similar to that of placebo recipients.

The germline V and J ends were trimmed by 2 bases and 2 bases, with 10 bases remaining between them. The CDR3 consists of 15 residues. Per germline, CDR1 SGHVS and CDR2 FQNEAQ. TCRdb keeps only in-frame clones here, not all; method: immunoSEQ multiplex PCR. The sample includes approximately 420,000 clones, 88% of them seen just once. This receptor was obtained from a person between 18 and 60 years old who received the Ad26.COV2.S COVID-19 vaccine or a placebo. Specimen: peripheral blood, collected in a trial of Ad26.COV2.S vaccine versus placebo. The V and J genes are TRBV7-8 and TRBJ2-1; no firm D call. The CDR3 DNA follows: TGTGCCAGCAGCTTAAATGTGGGGACCTACAATGAGCAGTTCTTC. It specifies CASSLNVGTYNEQFF. The full variable domain, its missing parts supplied by reference TRBV7-8 and TRBJ2-1, is GAGVSQSPRYKVAKRGQDVALRCDPISGHVSLFWYQQALGQGPEFLTYFQNEAQLDKSGLPSDRFFAERPEGSVSTLKIQRTQQEDSAVYLCASSLNVGTYNEQFFGPGTRLTVL.